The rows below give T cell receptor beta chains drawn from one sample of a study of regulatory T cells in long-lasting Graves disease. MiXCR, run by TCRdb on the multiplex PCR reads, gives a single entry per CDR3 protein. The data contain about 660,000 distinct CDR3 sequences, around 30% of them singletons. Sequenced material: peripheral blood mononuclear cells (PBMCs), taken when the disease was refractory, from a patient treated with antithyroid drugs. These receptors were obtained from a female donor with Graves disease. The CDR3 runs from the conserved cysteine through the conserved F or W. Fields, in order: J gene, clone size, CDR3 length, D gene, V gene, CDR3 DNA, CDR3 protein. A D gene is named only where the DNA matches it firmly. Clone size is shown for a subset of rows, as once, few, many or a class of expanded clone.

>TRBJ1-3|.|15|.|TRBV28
TGTGCCAGCAGTTCCGGCGGGGGGACTGGAAACACCATATATTTT
CASSSGGGTGNTIYF
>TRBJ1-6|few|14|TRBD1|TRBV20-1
TGCAGTGCTAGCCGGGGGACAGGGTATTCACCCCTCCACTTT
CSASRGTGYSPLHF
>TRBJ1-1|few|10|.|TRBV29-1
TGCAGCGTTGGACAGGAGGTAGCTTTCTTT
CSVGQEVAFF
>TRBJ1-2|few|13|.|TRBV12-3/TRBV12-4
TGTGCCAGCACCTACAGGGACAACTATGGCTACACCTTC
CASTYRDNYGYTF
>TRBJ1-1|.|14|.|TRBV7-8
TGTGCCAGCAGCTTAGGGCCCGGGAGGGCTGAAGCTTTCTTT
CASSLGPGRAEAFF
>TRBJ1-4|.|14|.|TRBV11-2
TGTGCCAGCAGCTTAACCAGCAGGTCCGAAAAACTGTTTTTT
CASSLTSRSEKLFF
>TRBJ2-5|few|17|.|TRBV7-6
TGTGCCAGCAGCTTATTGGCGAGAGGTCCAATTCAAGAGACCCAGTACTTC
CASSLLARGPIQETQYF
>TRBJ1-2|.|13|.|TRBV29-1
TGCAGCGTTCGGGAGGGTGGCGACTATGGCTACACCTTC
CSVREGGDYGYTF
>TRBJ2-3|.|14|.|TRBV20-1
TGCAGTGCTCAGGACTTTTCGAGGGCAGATACGCAGTATTTT
CSAQDFSRADTQYF
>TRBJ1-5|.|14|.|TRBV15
TGTGCCACCAGCAGAGTCGGGGGCAATCAGCCCCAGCATTTT
CATSRVGGNQPQHF
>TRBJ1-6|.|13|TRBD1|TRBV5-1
TGCGCCAGCAGCTTCCAGGGGGGGTCACCCCTCCACTTT
CASSFQGGSPLHF
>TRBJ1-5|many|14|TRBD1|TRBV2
TGTGCCAGCAGCGAGGGGGCTAGCAATCAGCCCCAGCATTTT
CASSEGASNQPQHF
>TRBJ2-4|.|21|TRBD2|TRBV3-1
TGTGCCAGCAGCCTTACTGCCGGGACTAGCGGGAGGGCGGAAGCCAAAAACATTCAGTACTTC
CASSLTAGTSGRAEAKNIQYF
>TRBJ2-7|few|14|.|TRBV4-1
TGCGCCAGCAGCCAAGTTGCAGAAACCTACGAGCAGTACTTC
CASSQVAETYEQYF
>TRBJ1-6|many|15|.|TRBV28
TGTGCCAGCAGTAAATGGACAAGGGGGGCCTCACCCCTCCACTTT
CASSKWTRGASPLHF
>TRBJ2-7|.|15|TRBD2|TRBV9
TGTGCCAGCAGCGTAACTCCTAGCGGAGAGTACGAGCAGTACTTC
CASSVTPSGEYEQYF
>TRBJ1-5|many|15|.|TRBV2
TGTGCCAGCAGTGGCCCTCTGAATAGCAATCAGCCCCAGCATTTT
CASSGPLNSNQPQHF
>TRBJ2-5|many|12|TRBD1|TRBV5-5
TGTGCCAGCAGTAACAGGGGTGAGACCCAGTACTTC
CASSNRGETQYF
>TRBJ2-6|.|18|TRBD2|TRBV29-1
TGCAGCGTTGATGGGACTAGCGGGAGCCTTTCTGGGGCCAACGTCCTGACTTTC
CSVDGTSGSLSGANVLTF
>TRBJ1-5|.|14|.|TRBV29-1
TGCAGCGTTGAGTACGGATCCGGGGATCAGCCCCAGCATTTT
CSVEYGSGDQPQHF
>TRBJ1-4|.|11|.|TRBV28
TGTGCCAGCACCTTGGGGATAGTGGTGTTTTTT
CASTLGIVVFF
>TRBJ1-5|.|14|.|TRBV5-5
TGTGCCAGCAGCTTGTTGTCCGCCAATCAGCCCCAGCATTTT
CASSLLSANQPQHF
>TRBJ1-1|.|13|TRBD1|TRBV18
TGTGCCAGCCAGGGGACAGTGAACACTGAAGCTTTCTTT
CASQGTVNTEAFF
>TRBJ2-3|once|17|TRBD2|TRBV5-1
TGCGCCAGCAGCTTGGGTAGCGGGAGGGGAAGCACAGATACGCAGTATTTT
CASSLGSGRGSTDTQYF
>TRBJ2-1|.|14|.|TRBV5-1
TGCGCCAGCAGCTTAGGGCGGAGGGACAATGAGCAGTTCTTC
CASSLGRRDNEQFF
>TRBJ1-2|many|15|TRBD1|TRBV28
TGTGCTACAGCCCGAGGGAGCAGGGGGTTCTATGGCTACACCTTC
CATARGSRGFYGYTF
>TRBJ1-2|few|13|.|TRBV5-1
TGCGCCAGCAAAGTCGTGGGGGCGGCTGGCTACACCTTC
CASKVVGAAGYTF
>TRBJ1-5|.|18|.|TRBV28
TGTGCCAGCAGTTCCCTCCTTGGAGGGGGAACGGGCAATCAGCCCCAGCATTTT
CASSSLLGGGTGNQPQHF
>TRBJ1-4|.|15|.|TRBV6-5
TGTGCCAGCAGTTACTCCCAGGCAACTAATGAAAAACTGTTTTTT
CASSYSQATNEKLFF
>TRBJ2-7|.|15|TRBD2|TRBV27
TGTGCCAGCAGCCACAGACTAGCGGTAACCTACGAGCAGTACTTC
CASSHRLAVTYEQYF
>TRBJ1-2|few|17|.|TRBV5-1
TGCGCCAGCAGCTTGCGGGAGCTCGGGGGGCAGAGCTATGGCTACACCTTC
CASSLRELGGQSYGYTF
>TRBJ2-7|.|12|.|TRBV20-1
TGCAGTGCTAGACGGGACCGCTACGAGCAGTACTTC
CSARRDRYEQYF
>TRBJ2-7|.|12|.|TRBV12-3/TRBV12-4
TGTGCCAGCAGGTATCGGGGCTACGAGCAGTACTTC
CASRYRGYEQYF
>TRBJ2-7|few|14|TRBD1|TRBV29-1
TGCAGCGTTGGACAGGGGGCCTACTCCTACGAGCAGTACTTC
CSVGQGAYSYEQYF
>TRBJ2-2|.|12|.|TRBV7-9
TGTGCCAGCAGCTCGTTCGGCGGGGAGCTGTTTTTT
CASSSFGGELFF
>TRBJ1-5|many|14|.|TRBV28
TGTGCCACTCGACAGGAGTATAGCAATCAGCCCCAGCATTTT
CATRQEYSNQPQHF
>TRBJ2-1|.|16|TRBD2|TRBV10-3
TGTGCCATCAGTGGAAGGAGCGGGAGGGAGTACAATGAGCAGTTCTTC
CAISGRSGREYNEQFF
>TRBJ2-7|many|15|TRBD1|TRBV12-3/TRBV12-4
TGTGCCAGCAGTTTCGTGGGACAGGGGGCCTACGAGCAGTACTTC
CASSFVGQGAYEQYF
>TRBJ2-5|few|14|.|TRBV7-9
TGTGCCAGCAGCTCGACACCGGTCGGAGAGACCCAGTACTTC
CASSSTPVGETQYF
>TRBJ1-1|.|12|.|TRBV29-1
TGCAGCGTTGAGGGGGACGGCCGAGAAACTTTCTTT
CSVEGDGRETFF
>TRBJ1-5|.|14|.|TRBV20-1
TGCAGTGCTAGAGTATATTATAGCAATCAGCCCCAGCATTTT
CSARVYYSNQPQHF
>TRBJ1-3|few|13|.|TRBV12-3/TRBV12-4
TGTGCCAGCAGTTTACAGCTCGGGAACACCATATATTTT
CASSLQLGNTIYF
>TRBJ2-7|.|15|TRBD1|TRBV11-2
TGTGCCAGCAGCTTAGGGGAGGACAGGGGGCTCGAGCAGTACTTC
CASSLGEDRGLEQYF
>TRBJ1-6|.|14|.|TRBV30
TGTGCCTGGACAGCCCGAAAAGCTAATTCACCCCTCCACTTT
CAWTARKANSPLHF
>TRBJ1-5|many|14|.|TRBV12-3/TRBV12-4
TGTGCCAGCAGTGCATTCAGTCGAGCTCAGCCCCAGCATTTT
CASSAFSRAQPQHF
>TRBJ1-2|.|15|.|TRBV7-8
TGTGCCAGCAGCTTAGTACAGGGAGGGAGCTATGGCTACACCTTC
CASSLVQGGSYGYTF
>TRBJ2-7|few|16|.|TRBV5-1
TGCGCCAGCAGCTCCGGAGGGACAGACCGAAACTACGAGCAGTACTTC
CASSSGGTDRNYEQYF
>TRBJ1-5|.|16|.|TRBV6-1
TGTGCCAGCAGACTAGGGACCCGGGGGGCCAATCAGCCCCAGCATTTT
CASRLGTRGANQPQHF
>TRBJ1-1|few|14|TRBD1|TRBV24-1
TGTGCCACCAGTGATACAGGGGGCGCGGCTGAAGCTTTCTTT
CATSDTGGAAEAFF
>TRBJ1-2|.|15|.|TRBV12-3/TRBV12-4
TGTGCCAGCAGTTTATGGGCAGGACCCGAGGATGGCTACACCTTC
CASSLWAGPEDGYTF
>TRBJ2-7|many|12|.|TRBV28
TGTGCCAGCAGCTATACTAGTATCGGGCAGTACTTC
CASSYTSIGQYF
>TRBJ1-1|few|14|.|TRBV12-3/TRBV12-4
TGTGCCAGCAGTTTATACCAGATGAACACTGAAGCTTTCTTT
CASSLYQMNTEAFF
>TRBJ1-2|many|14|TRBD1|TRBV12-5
TGTGCTAGTGGAACGGACAGGGTCTGGGATGGCTACACCTTC
CASGTDRVWDGYTF